Below, 18 T cell receptor beta chains from the same sample are listed, as sequenced in a study of blood T cell repertoires in COVID-19. Method: immunoSEQ multiplex PCR; TCRdb's copy keeps in-frame clones and lacks some. This sample has approximately 240,000 clones; more than 80% occur once, and the top ten carry roughly 3%. Sequenced input: PBMCs or T cells enriched from blood (not recorded which). Receptors originate from a woman under 30 in a cohort exposed to, infected with or recovered from COVID-19 (not recorded which).

The CDR3 loop reads CASSEIAAGNTIYF. Written as DNA, the CDR3 is TGTGCCAGCAGTGAAATAGCAGCAGGAAACACCATATATTTT. V is TRBV2 and J is TRBJ1-3; D gene unclear. Per the germline V gene, CDR1 is SNHLY and CDR2 is FYNNEI. V was shortened by 2 bases and J by 4 bases, with 9 bases between the two germline ends. The CDR3 spans 14 residues. Variable domain in full (rest from reference TRBV2 and TRBJ1-3): EPEVTQTPSHQVTQMGQEVILRCVPISNHLYFYWYRQILGQKVEFLVSFYNNEISEKSEIFDDQFSVERPDGSNFTLKIRSTKLEDSAMYFCASSEIAAGNTIYFGEGSWLTVV.

This chain links TRBV7-3 with TRBJ2-3; 8 nucleotides line up with TRBD2. This CDR3 is 15 amino acids long. Germline-derived CDR1 and CDR2 are SGHTA and FQGTGA. The V gene end was trimmed by 2 bases and the J gene end by 3 bases; junction bases not matched to a gene: 4. The CDR3 nucleotides read TGTGCCAGCAGCTTAGCGGGGGGTGATACAGATACGCAGTATTTT. Translation gives CASSLAGGDTDTQYF.

This chain links TRBV12-5 with TRBJ2-1; 11 nucleotides match TRBD2. V shed 4 bases, J shed 6 bases, and the junction held 2 bases outside the gene matches. Germline CDR1 and CDR2: LGHNT and FRNRAP. The CDR3 is made up of 14 amino acids. As DNA, the CDR3 is TGTGCTAGTGGTTGGGGACTAGCGGTCAATGAGCAGTTCTTC. It encodes CASGWGLAVNEQFF.

This clone occurred once. The rearrangement links TRBV5-1 to TRBJ2-1, with 7 bases aligning to TRBD2. In germline, CDR1 is SGHRS, CDR2 YFSETQ. Trimming cost V 0 bases and J 4 bases; bases outside gene matches: 4. The CDR3 runs 15 residues. The CDR3 is CASSLVSGVYNEQFF. In nucleotides, the CDR3 is TGCGCCAGCAGCTTGGTCAGCGGGGTGTACAATGAGCAGTTCTTC.

This clone was observed a single time. The chain is built from TRBV6-1 and TRBJ2-7, with a possible D match to TRBD2 (6 bases). CDR1 is MNHNS and CDR2 is SASEGT in the germline V gene. The ends were cut back, 2 bases at V and 2 bases at J, with 19 bases in the middle. The CDR3 runs 17 residues. The CDR3 DNA sequence: TGTGCCAGCAGTGAATGGGCGGCGGGACTTATAACCTACGAGCAGTACTTC. This gives the protein CASSEWAAGLITYEQYF.

This chain joins TRBV24-1 and TRBJ2-1, with a tentative D call TRBD1 (6 bases). Germline loops: CDR1 KGHDR, CDR2 SFDVKD. The CDR3 is 14 residues long. Trimming removed 4 bases from V and 10 bases from J, with 16 bases in between. The CDR3 DNA reads TGTGCCACCAGTGAGCCTGACAGGACGAACGAGCAGTTCTTC. This encodes CATSEPDRTNEQFF.

V usage is TRBV27 and J usage is TRBJ2-1, with 13 bases identical to TRBD2. CDR1 is MNHEY and CDR2 is SMNVEV in the germline V gene (reference sequence). The junction had 7 bases not matched to a gene; V was cut back by 5 bases and J by 9 bases. This CDR3 region has 15 residues. CDR3 sequence (DNA): TGTGCCAGCAGTCCCAGGACTAGCGGGAGTGGTGAGCAGTTCTTC. Protein product: CASSPRTSGSGEQFF.

The CDR3 protein is CASSPADRGNEKLFF. The CDR3 DNA reads TGTGCCAGCTCACCTGCGGACAGGGGGAATGAAAAACTGTTTTTT. The gene calls are TRBV18 and TRBJ1-4, with TRBD1 matching 10 bases. The germline V gene encodes CDR1 KGHSH and CDR2 LQKENI. CDR3 length: 15 amino acids. The V and J ends lost 3 bases and 5 bases, in that order; junction bases with no gene match: 3.

This rearrangement joins TRBV7-9 to TRBJ1-2, with D possibly matching TRBD1 (6 bases). CDR3 length: 13 amino acids. From germline, CDR1 is SEHNR and CDR2 FQNEAQ (reference sequence). Trimming took off 2 bases at V and 4 bases at J, with 8 bases between the two ends. The CDR3 DNA reads as TGTGCCAGCAGCTTACAGGACAGCTATGGCTACACCTTC. It encodes CASSLQDSYGYTF.

The chain is built from TRBV5-4 and TRBJ1-4; 7 bases fit TRBD1. This CDR3 comprises 16 residues. Germline CDR1 and CDR2: SGHNT and YYREEE (reference sequence). Trimming removed 0 bases from V and 3 bases from J; junction bases left unmatched: 5. CDR3 region: CASSLGIDRANEKLFF. The CDR3 bases are TGTGCCAGCAGCTTGGGGATTGACAGGGCTAATGAAAAACTGTTTTTT.

In DNA form, the CDR3 reads TGCGCCAGCAGCCGGGACAGGGGCTCCTACAATGAGCAGTTCTTC. Its protein product is CASSRDRGSYNEQFF. The chain recombines TRBV10-2 with TRBJ2-1; 10 bases are a match to TRBD1. The ends lost 6 bases at V and 0 bases at J; junction bases unmatched: 2. CDR1 is WSHSY, CDR2 SAAADI, per germline. The CDR3 has 15 amino acids.

The chain employs TRBV12-5 and TRBJ1-2; D is undetermined. There are 16 residues in the CDR3. Germline V gene data show CDR1 as LGHNT and CDR2 as FRNRAP. V lost 0 bases, J lost 5 bases, and 16 bases lay in between. The CDR3 loop reads CASGLVLGRMGYGYTF. CDR3 nucleotides: TGTGCTAGTGGTTTGGTACTGGGGAGGATGGGGTATGGCTACACCTTC.

The gene calls are TRBV20-1 and TRBJ2-7; TRBD1 matches at 7 bases. Trimming took 3 bases from V and 1 from J; bases not matched to a gene: 6. The CDR3 covers 14 residues. Germline CDR1 reads DFQATT; CDR2 reads SNEGSKA (reference sequence). CDR3 nucleotide sequence: TGCAGTGCTAGTAGGGGGCAAAATTCCTACGAGCAGTACTTC. The encoded protein is CSASRGQNSYEQYF.

The rearrangement uses TRBV7-9 and TRBJ1-5, with 11 bases lining up with TRBD1. With V trimmed by 3 bases and J by 6 bases, 1 base remained unmatched. Per germline, CDR1 SEHNR and CDR2 FQNEAQ (reference sequence). The CDR3 covers 14 residues. The CDR3 region has the DNA TGTGCCAGCAGCTTGGACAGGGGGCTTCAGCCCCAGCATTTT. Protein sequence: CASSLDRGLQPQHF.

This clone appeared a few times. V is TRBV5-1 and J is TRBJ2-7, with D possibly being TRBD1 (5 bases). Trimming pared 0 bases from V and 1 base from J, leaving 8 bases between. The CDR3 runs to 14 residues. Germline values: CDR1 SGHRS, CDR2 YFSETQ. CDR3: CASSLVGQSYEQYF. The CDR3 DNA reads as TGCGCCAGCAGCTTGGTCGGACAATCCTACGAGCAGTACTTC.

This sequence joins TRBV5-1 and TRBJ1-1; no clear D. The CDR3 is 14 amino acids. Trimming shortened V by 7 bases and J by 1 base, and 14 bases separated the two germline ends. Germline CDR1 and CDR2: SGHRS and YFSETQ. The CDR3 reads CASGSEVGNTEAFF. The CDR3 DNA is TGCGCCAGCGGCTCGGAGGTGGGGAACACTGAAGCTTTCTTT. Looking up the rest from reference TRBV5-1 and TRBJ1-1 gives the full variable domain: KAGVTQTPRYLIKTRGQQVTLSCSPISGHRSVSWYQQTPGQGLQFLFEYFSETQRNKGNFPGRFSGRQFSNSRSEMNVSTLELGDSALYLCASGSEVGNTEAFFGQGTRLTVV.

J is TRBJ1-2 and V is TRBV28, with D possibly TRBD1 on 5 matching bases. Germline lookup yields CDR1 MDHEN and CDR2 SYDVKM. With 1 base removed from V and 7 bases from J, the gap between germline ends came to 13 bases. The CDR3 is made up of 14 amino acids. In nucleotides, the CDR3 is TGTGCCAGCAGTTTATTCGGCAGGGAAGGTGGCTACACCTTC. Amino acid sequence: CASSLFGREGGYTF.

This clone was seen once. The CDR3 DNA sequence: TGTGCCAGCAGTTTCCAGGGCCCCAATCAGCCCCAGCATTTT. It is translated as CASSFQGPNQPQHF. The chain recombines TRBV27 with TRBJ1-5; perhaps TRBD1 as D (5 bases). There are 14 residues in the CDR3. Trimming removed 3 bases from V and 3 bases from J, with 9 bases in between. Germline CDR1 MNHEY, CDR2 SMNVEV (reference sequence).